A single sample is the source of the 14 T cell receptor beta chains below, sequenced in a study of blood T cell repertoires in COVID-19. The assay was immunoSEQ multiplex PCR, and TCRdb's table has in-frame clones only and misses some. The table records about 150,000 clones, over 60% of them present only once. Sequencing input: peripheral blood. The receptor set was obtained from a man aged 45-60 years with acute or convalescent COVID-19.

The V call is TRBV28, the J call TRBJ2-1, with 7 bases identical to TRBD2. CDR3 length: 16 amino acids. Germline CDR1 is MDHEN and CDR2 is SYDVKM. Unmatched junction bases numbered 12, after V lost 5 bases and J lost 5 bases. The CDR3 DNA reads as TGTGCCAGCAGTGGCCCGGGGGAGGGAGTCGACAATGAGCAGTTCTTC. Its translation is CASSGPGEGVDNEQFF. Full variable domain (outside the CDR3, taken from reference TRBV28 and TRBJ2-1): DVKVTQSSRYLVKRTGEKVFLECVQDMDHENMFWYRQDPGLGLRLIYFSYDVKMKEKGDIPEGYSVSREKKERFSLILESASTNQTSMYLCASSGPGEGVDNEQFFGPGTRLTVL.

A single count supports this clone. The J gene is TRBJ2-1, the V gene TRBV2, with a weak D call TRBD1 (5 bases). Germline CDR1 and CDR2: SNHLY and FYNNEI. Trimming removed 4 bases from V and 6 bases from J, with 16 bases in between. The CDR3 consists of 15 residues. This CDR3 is CASSAGLVGRNEQFF. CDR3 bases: TGTGCCAGCAGTGCTGGGCTAGTGGGGCGCAATGAGCAGTTCTTC.

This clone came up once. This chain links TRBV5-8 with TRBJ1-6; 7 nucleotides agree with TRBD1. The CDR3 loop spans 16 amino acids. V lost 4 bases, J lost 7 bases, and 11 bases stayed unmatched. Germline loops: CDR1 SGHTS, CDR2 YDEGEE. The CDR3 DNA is TGTGCCAGCAGCACCGACGACAGGGCCGGGAATTCACCCCTCCACTTT. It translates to CASSTDDRAGNSPLHF.

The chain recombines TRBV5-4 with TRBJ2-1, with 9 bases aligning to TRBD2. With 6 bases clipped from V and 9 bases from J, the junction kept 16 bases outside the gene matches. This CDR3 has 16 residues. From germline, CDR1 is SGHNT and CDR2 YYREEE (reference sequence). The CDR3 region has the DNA TGTGCCAGCACCCCCCTCAGCGGGGGGAAAGGGGTTGAGCAGTTCTTC. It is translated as CASTPLSGGKGVEQFF. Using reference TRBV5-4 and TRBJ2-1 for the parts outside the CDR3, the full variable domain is ETGVTQSPTHLIKTRGQQVTLRCSSQSGHNTVSWYQQALGQGPQFIFQYYREEENGRGNFPPRFSGLQFPNYSSELNVNALELDDSALYLCASTPLSGGKGVEQFFGPGTRLTVL.

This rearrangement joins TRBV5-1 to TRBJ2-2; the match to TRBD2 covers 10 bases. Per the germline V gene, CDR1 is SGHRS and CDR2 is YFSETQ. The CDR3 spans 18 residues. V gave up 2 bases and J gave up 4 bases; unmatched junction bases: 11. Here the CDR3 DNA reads TGCGCCAGCAGCTTATATACCAGCGGGGGGGTCGTCACCGGGGAGCTGTTTTTT. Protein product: CASSLYTSGGVVTGELFF.

The CDR3 reads CARSSGVWNYGYTF. CDR3 nucleotides: TGTGCCAGAAGCTCGGGGGTATGGAACTATGGCTACACCTTC. J is TRBJ1-2 and V is TRBV5-3; possibly TRBD1 for D (5 bases). TRBV5-3 is reported as an ORF; its role is uncertain. The ends were cut back, 3 bases at V and 2 bases at J, with 11 bases in the middle. CDR3 length equals 14 residues.

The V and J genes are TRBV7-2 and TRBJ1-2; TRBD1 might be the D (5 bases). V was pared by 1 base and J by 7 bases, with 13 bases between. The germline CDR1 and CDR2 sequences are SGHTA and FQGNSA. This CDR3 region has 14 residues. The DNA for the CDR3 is TGTGCCAGCAGCTTAGATGTCGGGGGTGGTGGCTACACCTTC. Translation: CASSLDVGGGGYTF.

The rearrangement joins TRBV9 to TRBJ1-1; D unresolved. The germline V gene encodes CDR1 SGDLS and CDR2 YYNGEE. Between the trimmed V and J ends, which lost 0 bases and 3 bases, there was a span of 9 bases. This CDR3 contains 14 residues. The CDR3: CASSVDGRDTEAFF. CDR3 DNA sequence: TGTGCCAGCAGCGTAGACGGGAGGGACACTGAAGCTTTCTTT.

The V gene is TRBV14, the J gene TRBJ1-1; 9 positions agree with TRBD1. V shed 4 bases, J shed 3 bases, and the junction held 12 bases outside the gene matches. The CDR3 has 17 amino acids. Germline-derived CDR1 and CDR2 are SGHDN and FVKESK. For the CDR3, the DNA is TGTGCCAGCAGCCCTCGAACTTTACAGGGGGCGGACACTGAAGCTTTCTTT. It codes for CASSPRTLQGADTEAFF.

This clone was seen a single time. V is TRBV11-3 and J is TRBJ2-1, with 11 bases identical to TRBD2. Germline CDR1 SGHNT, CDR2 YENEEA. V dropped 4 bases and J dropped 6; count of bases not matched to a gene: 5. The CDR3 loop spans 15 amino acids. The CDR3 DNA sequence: TGTGCCAGCAGCTCGACTAGCGGGGCGGGCAATGAGCAGTTCTTC. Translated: CASSSTSGAGNEQFF.

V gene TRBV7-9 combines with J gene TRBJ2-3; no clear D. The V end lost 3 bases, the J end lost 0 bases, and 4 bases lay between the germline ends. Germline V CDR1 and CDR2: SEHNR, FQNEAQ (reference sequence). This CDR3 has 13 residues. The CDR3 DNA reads TGTGCCAGCAGCTTCTACAGCACAGATACGCAGTATTTT. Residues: CASSFYSTDTQYF.

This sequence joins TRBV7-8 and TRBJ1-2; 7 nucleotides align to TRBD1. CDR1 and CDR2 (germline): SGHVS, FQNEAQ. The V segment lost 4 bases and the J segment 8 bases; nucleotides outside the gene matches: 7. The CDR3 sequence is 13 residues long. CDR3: CASSSLTGRGYTF. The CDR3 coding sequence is TGTGCCAGCAGCTCCCTGACAGGGCGAGGCTACACCTTC.

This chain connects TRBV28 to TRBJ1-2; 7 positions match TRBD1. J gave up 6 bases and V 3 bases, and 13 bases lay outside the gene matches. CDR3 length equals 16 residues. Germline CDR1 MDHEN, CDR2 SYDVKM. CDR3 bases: TGTGCCAGCAGTTTCCCCCTGACAGGGTTGGGGAATGGCTACACCTTC. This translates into CASSFPLTGLGNGYTF.

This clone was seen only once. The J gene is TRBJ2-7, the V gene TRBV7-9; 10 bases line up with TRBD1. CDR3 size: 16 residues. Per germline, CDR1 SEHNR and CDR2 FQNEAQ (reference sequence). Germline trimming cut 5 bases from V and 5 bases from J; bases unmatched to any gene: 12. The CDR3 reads CASSVYPGQGSNEQYF. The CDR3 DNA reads TGTGCCAGCAGCGTTTACCCGGGACAGGGGTCGAACGAGCAGTACTTC.